This note documents a single T cell receptor (beta chain) sequence. What it recognizes is unknown. This CDR3 contains 14 residues. In germline, CDR1 is LGHNA, CDR2 YSLEER. Losses at the gene ends were 2 bases for V and 4 bases for J; bases not matched to a gene: 5. The PCR had 60 Vbeta and 13 Jbeta primers. Sequencing used immunoSEQ multiplex PCR; TCRdb keeps in-frame clones, though not all of them. Found here are some 140,000 clones, 70% to 80% of them singletons; the top ten hold approximately 1.2%. Healthy bone marrow donors supplied every sample. The source of the sample is a study of cytomegalovirus exposure and HLA in healthy donors. Study outcomes and limitations: Later, an analysis found that common viral pathogens appeared to be linked with several of the most significant clusters. Some public TCRs appeared in many individuals, while most sequences were rare.

This TCR derives from a man aged 45-60 years in good health and CMV-seronegative. The chain has TRBV4-3 and TRBJ2-7; 7 bases are shared with TRBD1. The sample consisted of PBMCs. CDR3 in amino acids: CASSQSPTGYEQYF. The CDR3 region has the DNA TGCGCCAGCAGCCAAAGCCCGACAGGGTACGAGCAGTACTTC.